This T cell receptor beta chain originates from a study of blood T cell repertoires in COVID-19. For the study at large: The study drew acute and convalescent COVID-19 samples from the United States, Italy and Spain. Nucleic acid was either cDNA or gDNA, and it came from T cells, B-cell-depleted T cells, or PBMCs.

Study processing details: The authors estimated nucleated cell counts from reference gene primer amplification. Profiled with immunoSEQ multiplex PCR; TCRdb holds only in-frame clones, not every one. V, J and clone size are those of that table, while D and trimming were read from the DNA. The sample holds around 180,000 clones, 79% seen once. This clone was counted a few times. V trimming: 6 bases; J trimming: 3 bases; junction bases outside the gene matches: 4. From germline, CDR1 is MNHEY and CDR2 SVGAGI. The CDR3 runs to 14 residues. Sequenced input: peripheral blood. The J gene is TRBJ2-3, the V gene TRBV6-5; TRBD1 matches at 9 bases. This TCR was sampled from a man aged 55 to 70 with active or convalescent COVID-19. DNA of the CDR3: TGTGCCAGCAGGACGACAGGGGGAACAGATACGCAGTATTTT. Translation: CASRTTGGTDTQYF.